The text below deals with one T cell receptor (beta chain). Generated by immunoSEQ multiplex PCR, the TCRdb table keeps only in-frame clones and is missing some. The sample consists of more than 300,000 clones, over 85% of them appearing once. This sample stems from a study of blood T cell repertoires in COVID-19. This CDR3 is 13 amino acids long. V was shortened by 9 bases and J by 2 bases, with 13 bases between the two germline ends. Germline V CDR1 and CDR2: SGHRS, YFSETQ. Material for sequencing was peripheral blood. The clonotype was recovered from a woman in her thirties with COVID-19, enrolled during active disease. The rearrangement uses TRBV5-1 and TRBJ2-3; D unresolved. The CDR3: CATSIRPTDTQYF. CDR3 DNA: TGCGCCACAAGCATTCGTCCCACAGATACGCAGTATTTT. The entire variable domain, with the rest obtained from reference TRBV5-1 and TRBJ2-3, is as follows: KAGVTQTPRYLIKTRGQQVTLSCSPISGHRSVSWYQQTPGQGLQFLFEYFSETQRNKGNFPGRFSGRQFSNSRSEMNVSTLELGDSALYLCATSIRPTDTQYFGPGTRLTVL.